One and the same sample provided the 18 T cell receptor beta chains below, sequenced in a study of tumor-infiltrating lymphocytes in localized non-small cell lung cancer. Sequencing was performed with immunoSEQ multiplex PCR; in TCRdb, only in-frame clones are kept and a portion is missing. The table shows about 12,000 clones, with approximately 84% occurring only once. Sequencing was done on a sample of lung tumor tissue. The receptors derive from a human donor with non-small cell lung cancer.

The J gene is TRBJ1-1, the V gene TRBV5-1; TRBD1 might be the D (6 bases). Germline V gene data show CDR1 as SGHRS and CDR2 as YFSETQ. This CDR3 is 17 amino acids long. V lost 0 bases and J lost 7, with 22 bases in between. The CDR3 DNA sequence: TGCGCCAGCAGCTTGGGTATCTGGACCAAGGGGGTCGGTGAAGCTTTCTTT. Its protein product is CASSLGIWTKGVGEAFF.

The genes are TRBV15 and TRBJ1-5; D call uncertain. CDR3 length equals 12 residues. Trimming shortened V by 0 bases and J by 6 bases, and 3 bases separated the two germline ends. Germline V CDR1 and CDR2: LNHNV, YYDKDF (reference sequence). CDR3 loop: CATSRDVQPQHF. The DNA for the CDR3 is TGTGCCACCAGCAGAGATGTTCAGCCCCAGCATTTT.

The V and J genes are TRBV5-6 and TRBJ2-2; tentative D call: TRBD1 (6 bases). CDR3 size: 16 residues. V lost 1 base and J 1 base, leaving 11 bases between the germline ends. From germline, CDR1 is SGHDT and CDR2 YYEEEE. CDR3 sequence (DNA): TGTGCCAGCAGCTTGACCCTGACAGGGAACACCGGGGAGCTGTTTTTT. It specifies CASSLTLTGNTGELFF.

The rearrangement uses TRBV6-5 and TRBJ1-1; 8 bases match TRBD1. Trimming took 6 bases from V and 4 from J; bases not matched to a gene: 10. Germline V gene sequence: CDR1 MNHEY, CDR2 SVGAGI. There are 15 residues in the CDR3. In nucleotides, the CDR3 is TGTGCCAGCAGCTGGGACAGGAGGGTGGGCACTGAAGCTTTCTTT. The encoded protein is CASSWDRRVGTEAFF.

The chain combines TRBV5-6 with TRBJ2-3; 8 bases match TRBD2. V dropped 0 bases and J dropped 6; count of bases not matched to a gene: 9. Germline V gives CDR1 SGHDT, CDR2 YYEEEE. The length of the CDR3 is 16 residues. Here the CDR3 reads CASSLVVSGGLDTQYF. As DNA, the CDR3 is TGTGCCAGCAGCTTGGTGGTCAGCGGGGGCTTGGATACGCAGTATTTT.

This sequence joins TRBV5-4 and TRBJ2-5; 10 bases align to TRBD2. The germline CDR1 and CDR2 sequences are SGHNT and YYREEE (reference sequence). CDR3 length: 17 amino acids. Trimming cost V 4 bases and J 4 bases; bases outside gene matches: 13. DNA for the CDR3: TGTGCCAGCAGCCACCCCGGAAGCGGGGGGGGGATAGAGACCCAGTACTTC. Amino acid sequence: CASSHPGSGGGIETQYF.

The V call is TRBV19, the J call TRBJ1-5; 7 bases line up with TRBD1. After removal of 3 bases from V and 5 bases from J, the junction contained 7 bases not matched to a gene. In germline, CDR1 is LNHDA, CDR2 SQIVND (reference sequence). This CDR3 comprises 15 residues. CDR3: CASSMGRQGDQPQHF. CDR3 sequence (DNA): TGTGCCAGTAGTATGGGTCGACAGGGTGATCAGCCCCAGCATTTT.

The sample holds one count of this clone. The V gene is TRBV11-3, the J gene TRBJ2-1; 9 bases line up with TRBD2. CDR1 is SGHNT and CDR2 is YENEEA in the germline V gene. The CDR3 covers 17 residues. The junction had 11 bases not matched to a gene; V was cut back by 0 bases and J by 8 bases. The CDR3 DNA sequence: TGTGCCAGCAGCTTAGATCCTCTTGCGGGGGGGCCGGATGAGCAGTTCTTC. Translated, it gives CASSLDPLAGGPDEQFF. The full variable domain, its missing parts supplied by reference TRBV11-3 and TRBJ2-1, is EAGVVQSPRYKIIEKKQPVAFWCNPISGHNTLYWYLQNLGQGPELLIRYENEEAVDDSQLPKDRFSAERLKGVDSTLKIQPAELGDSAVYLCASSLDPLAGGPDEQFFGPGTRLTVL.

This clone has only one observation. The chain has TRBV6-5 and TRBJ1-1; possibly TRBD1 for D (5 bases). The CDR3 contains 12 residues. Germline CDR1 and CDR2: MNHEY and SVGAGI. Trimming cost V 4 bases and J 8 bases, with 11 bases left between them. The CDR3 sequence is CASSFNTGEAFF. DNA of the CDR3: TGTGCCAGCAGTTTCAATACAGGAGAAGCTTTCTTT.

The rearrangement uses TRBV4-2 and TRBJ1-1, with 7 nucleotides matching TRBD1. CDR3 size: 16 residues. V lost 1 base to trimming and J lost 6 bases; unmatched junction nucleotides: 11. Looked up from germline, CDR1 is LGHNA and CDR2 is YNFKEQ. The DNA for the CDR3 is TGTGCCAGCAGCCAAGTAGAGGGGGCAGGTGGGCCTGAAGCTTTCTTT. This gives the protein CASSQVEGAGGPEAFF.

The V call is TRBV11-3, the J call TRBJ2-1; possibly TRBD2 for D (7 bases). Trimming cost V 0 bases and J 0 bases, with 9 bases left between them. CDR1 and CDR2 from the germline V gene are SGHNT and YENEEA. The CDR3 is 16 amino acids. The CDR3 region is CASSLERGPSYNEQFF. CDR3 nucleotides: TGTGCCAGCAGCTTAGAGCGGGGGCCCTCCTACAATGAGCAGTTCTTC.

CDR3 loop: CSVGGSAYNQPQHF. The CDR3 nucleotides read TGCAGCGTTGGGGGTAGTGCTTACAATCAGCCCCAGCATTTT. The J gene is TRBJ1-5, the V gene TRBV29-1; D ambiguous. This CDR3 comprises 14 residues. In germline, CDR1 is SQVTM, CDR2 ANQGSEA. Deletions cut 4 bases from V and 3 bases from J, with 13 bases between.

The chain has TRBV10-2 and TRBJ1-1; 9 positions agree with TRBD1. This CDR3 contains 16 residues. Germline CDR1 is WSHSY and CDR2 is SAAADI. The junction had 12 bases not matched to a gene; V was cut back by 5 bases and J by 5 bases. This CDR3 reads CASSNPGTGWGTEAFF. DNA for the CDR3: TGCGCCAGCAGTAACCCCGGGACAGGGTGGGGGACTGAAGCTTTCTTT.

CDR3 amino acids: CSVRTTGYEQFF. CDR3 sequence (DNA): TGCAGCGTCAGGACAACGGGGTATGAGCAGTTCTTC. The chain employs TRBV29-1 and TRBJ2-1; D is tentatively TRBD1 or TRBD2 (5 bases each). The CDR3 runs to 12 residues. Trimming shortened V by 6 bases and J by 8 bases, and 14 bases separated the two germline ends. Germline CDR1 SQVTM, CDR2 ANQGSEA.

The chain joins TRBV6-5 to TRBJ1-3, with D unresolved. The CDR3 extends over 14 amino acids. The germline V gene encodes CDR1 MNHEY and CDR2 SVGAGI. V was cut by 0 bases and J by 3 bases, with 6 bases left in between. DNA of the CDR3: TGTGCCAGCAGTTACTCGGCCGGTGGAAACACCATATATTTT. Its translation: CASSYSAGGNTIYF.

This clone appeared once. The chain has TRBV15 and TRBJ2-1; D is perhaps TRBD1 (5 bases). Deletions cut 6 bases from V and 6 bases from J, with 15 bases between. Per the germline V gene, CDR1 is LNHNV and CDR2 is YYDKDF (reference sequence). The CDR3 runs to 14 residues. CDR3 region: CATSKEGHANEQFF. In DNA form, the CDR3 reads TGTGCCACCAGTAAGGAAGGACATGCCAATGAGCAGTTCTTC.

J is TRBJ2-7 and V is TRBV9; 9 positions agree with TRBD1. V was clipped by 4 bases and J by 1 base; unmatched bases: 6. The CDR3 is 15 amino acids. The V gene's germline CDR1 is SGDLS and CDR2 YYNGEE. The CDR3 coding sequence is TGTGCCAGCAGCCTGCGGGACAGGGCGTCCTACGAGCAGTACTTC. As protein: CASSLRDRASYEQYF.

This chain connects TRBV5-6 to TRBJ1-3; 10 nucleotides line up with TRBD1. Germline V gene lookup returns CDR1 SGHDT and CDR2 YYEEEE. V lost 2 bases and J lost 4; bases outside the gene matches: 6. The CDR3 consists of 16 residues. Written as DNA, the CDR3 is TGTGCCAGCAGCTTTGCCGGGACAGGGGCGGGAAACACCATATATTTT. This codes for CASSFAGTGAGNTIYF.